Listed below are T cell receptor beta chains from one sample, sequenced in a study of identical twins. Using its own MiXCR run on the 5' RACE reads, TCRdb lists one record per CDR3 protein. The sample lists fewer than 550,000 distinct CDR3 sequences, 13% to 15% occurring once. This sample was also put to use in a study of yellow fever vaccine responses in identical twins.

Sequenced material: CD4+ T cells sorted from blood. All receptors derive from a woman younger than 35 in good health. Both conserved end residues are part of each CDR3. Fields, in order: J gene, V gene, D gene, clone size, CDR3 length, CDR3 DNA, CDR3 protein. The D gene is left open where the match is weak. The size of a clone is reported for some rows only, either as once, few or many, or as a class for expanded clones.

J gene: TRBJ2-1
V gene: TRBV3-1
D gene: TRBD2
clone size: .
CDR3 length: 16
CDR3 DNA: TGTGCCAGCAGCCCTCCTTATGCGGGGGGGCCGAATGAGCAGTTCTTC
CDR3 protein: CASSPPYAGGPNEQFF

J gene: TRBJ2-4
V gene: TRBV7-8
D gene: .
clone size: .
CDR3 length: 17
CDR3 DNA: TGTGCCAGCAGCTTAGCGATGAGGGGACTAGCCAAAAACATTCAGTACTTC
CDR3 protein: CASSLAMRGLAKNIQYF

J gene: TRBJ2-2
V gene: TRBV7-9
D gene: .
clone size: .
CDR3 length: 13
CDR3 DNA: TGTGCCAGCAGCCAACAGCCGGCCGGGGAGCTGTTTTTT
CDR3 protein: CASSQQPAGELFF

J gene: TRBJ2-1
V gene: TRBV20-1
D gene: .
clone size: .
CDR3 length: 13
CDR3 DNA: TGCAGTGCTAGAGATCCCCATATCAATGAGCAGTTCTTC
CDR3 protein: CSARDPHINEQFF

J gene: TRBJ2-1
V gene: TRBV11-2
D gene: .
clone size: .
CDR3 length: 16
CDR3 DNA: TGTGCCAGCAGCTTAAAGGGGGCGGGAGACTACAATGAGCAGTTCTTC
CDR3 protein: CASSLKGAGDYNEQFF

J gene: TRBJ1-5
V gene: TRBV6-5
D gene: .
clone size: few
CDR3 length: 13
CDR3 DNA: TGTGCCAGCAGTTTGGAGGGAATCCAGCCCCAGCATTTT
CDR3 protein: CASSLEGIQPQHF

J gene: TRBJ2-7
V gene: TRBV28
D gene: TRBD2
clone size: many
CDR3 length: 16
CDR3 DNA: TGTGCCAGCAGTTCCTTTGGACTAGCGGGGCCCTACGAGCAGTACTTC
CDR3 protein: CASSSFGLAGPYEQYF

J gene: TRBJ2-7
V gene: TRBV10-3
D gene: .
clone size: .
CDR3 length: 14
CDR3 DNA: TGTGCCATCAGCCGCCGGTCGGACGCCTACGAGCAGTACTTC
CDR3 protein: CAISRRSDAYEQYF

J gene: TRBJ1-1
V gene: TRBV29-1
D gene: TRBD1
clone size: few
CDR3 length: 13
CDR3 DNA: TGCAGCGCTGAAGTAGGCAGGGGGGGTGAAGCTTTCTTT
CDR3 protein: CSAEVGRGGEAFF

J gene: TRBJ2-7
V gene: TRBV25-1
D gene: TRBD1
clone size: few
CDR3 length: 15
CDR3 DNA: TGTGCCAGCAGTGAATTAGGGGGACAGCCTGGGGAGCAGTACTTC
CDR3 protein: CASSELGGQPGEQYF

J gene: TRBJ2-2
V gene: TRBV12-3/TRBV12-4
D gene: .
clone size: few
CDR3 length: 13
CDR3 DNA: TGTGCCAGCACCAAGACGTCGACCGGGGAGCTGTTTTTT
CDR3 protein: CASTKTSTGELFF

J gene: TRBJ2-3
V gene: TRBV7-8
D gene: TRBD2
clone size: .
CDR3 length: 18
CDR3 DNA: TGTGCCAGCAGCTTAGTTGGGACTAGCGGGAGGGTGGCAGATACGCAGTATTTT
CDR3 protein: CASSLVGTSGRVADTQYF

J gene: TRBJ2-1
V gene: TRBV20-1
D gene: TRBD2
clone size: few
CDR3 length: 16
CDR3 DNA: TGCAGTGCTAGAGATCGGACTAGCGGGAGTGTAGATGAGCAGTTCTTC
CDR3 protein: CSARDRTSGSVDEQFF

J gene: TRBJ2-4
V gene: TRBV4-1
D gene: .
clone size: few
CDR3 length: 17
CDR3 DNA: TGCGCCAGCAGCCAAGGACCTGTAGGGGAGATCAAAAACATTCAGTACTTC
CDR3 protein: CASSQGPVGEIKNIQYF

J gene: TRBJ2-3
V gene: TRBV12-3/TRBV12-4
D gene: TRBD2
clone size: few
CDR3 length: 17
CDR3 DNA: TGTGCCAGCAGTCCCTGGACTAGCGGGACTAGCACAGATACGCAGTATTTT
CDR3 protein: CASSPWTSGTSTDTQYF

J gene: TRBJ2-7
V gene: TRBV10-3
D gene: .
clone size: few
CDR3 length: 14
CDR3 DNA: TGTGCCATCAGTGATGGACAGAGCTCCTACGAGCAGTACTTC
CDR3 protein: CAISDGQSSYEQYF

J gene: TRBJ1-2
V gene: TRBV5-1
D gene: .
clone size: few
CDR3 length: 13
CDR3 DNA: TGCGCCAGCAGCCCCGGACATCCCTATGGCTACACCTTC
CDR3 protein: CASSPGHPYGYTF

J gene: TRBJ2-1
V gene: TRBV29-1
D gene: TRBD1
clone size: few
CDR3 length: 14
CDR3 DNA: TGCAGCGTTGACAGGGGGTACTCCTACAATGAGCAGTTCTTC
CDR3 protein: CSVDRGYSYNEQFF

J gene: TRBJ2-2
V gene: TRBV10-3
D gene: .
clone size: .
CDR3 length: 14
CDR3 DNA: TGTGCCATCACTAGGGACTCAAACACCGGGGAGCTGTTTTTT
CDR3 protein: CAITRDSNTGELFF

J gene: TRBJ2-3
V gene: TRBV5-6
D gene: TRBD1
clone size: many
CDR3 length: 18
CDR3 DNA: TGTGCCAGCAGCTTTCGACAGGGTAGAAGCCGTAGCACAGATACGCAGTATTTT
CDR3 protein: CASSFRQGRSRSTDTQYF

J gene: TRBJ2-1
V gene: TRBV20-1
D gene: .
clone size: few
CDR3 length: 17
CDR3 DNA: TGCAGTGCTAGAGATCTCGGGCAGAGCCGCTCCTACAATGAGCAGTTCTTC
CDR3 protein: CSARDLGQSRSYNEQFF

J gene: TRBJ2-6
V gene: TRBV11-2
D gene: .
clone size: .
CDR3 length: 18
CDR3 DNA: TGTGCCAGCAGCTTATTCTCGGGGGCAGTGACCGGGGCCAACGTCCTGACTTTC
CDR3 protein: CASSLFSGAVTGANVLTF

J gene: TRBJ1-1
V gene: TRBV6-1
D gene: TRBD1
clone size: few
CDR3 length: 14
CDR3 DNA: TGTGCCAGCAGTCGAACAGGGGAGAACACTGAAGCTTTCTTT
CDR3 protein: CASSRTGENTEAFF

J gene: TRBJ2-7
V gene: TRBV12-3/TRBV12-4
D gene: .
clone size: few
CDR3 length: 18
CDR3 DNA: TGTGCCAGCAGTTCTCGTGACAGGGGACTAGCAAGCGATTACGAGCAGTACTTC
CDR3 protein: CASSSRDRGLASDYEQYF

J gene: TRBJ2-1
V gene: TRBV24-1
D gene: .
clone size: .
CDR3 length: 19
CDR3 DNA: TGTGCCACCAGTGATTCCCCTGGAGCAGCGGTGAGCTCCTACAATGAGCAGTTCTTC
CDR3 protein: CATSDSPGAAVSSYNEQFF

J gene: TRBJ2-3
V gene: TRBV6-1
D gene: TRBD2
clone size: .
CDR3 length: 21
CDR3 DNA: TGTGCCAGCAGTGAACGTCTGTGGGGACTAGCGGGACTTCAACCCACAGATACGCAGTATTTT
CDR3 protein: CASSERLWGLAGLQPTDTQYF

J gene: TRBJ2-1
V gene: TRBV5-1
D gene: TRBD2
clone size: .
CDR3 length: 15
CDR3 DNA: TGCGCCAGCAGCTTACCGCGGGAGGCCTACAATGAGCAGTTCTTC
CDR3 protein: CASSLPREAYNEQFF

J gene: TRBJ1-3
V gene: TRBV5-1
D gene: TRBD1
clone size: .
CDR3 length: 14
CDR3 DNA: TGCGCCAGCAGGGGACAGAGAGGAGGAAACACCATATATTTT
CDR3 protein: CASRGQRGGNTIYF

J gene: TRBJ2-3
V gene: TRBV10-3
D gene: TRBD2
clone size: few
CDR3 length: 15
CDR3 DNA: TGTGCCATCAGCCAGACTAGCGGGGTAACAGATACGCAGTATTTT
CDR3 protein: CAISQTSGVTDTQYF

J gene: TRBJ2-1
V gene: TRBV28
D gene: TRBD1
clone size: few
CDR3 length: 15
CDR3 DNA: TGTGCCAGCAGACAACAGGGGGCAGGGTACAATGAGCAGTTCTTC
CDR3 protein: CASRQQGAGYNEQFF

J gene: TRBJ2-5
V gene: TRBV25-1
D gene: .
clone size: .
CDR3 length: 17
CDR3 DNA: TGTGCCAGCAGTGAAACGGCGGCAGGGAGCGTCAAAGAGACCCAGTACTTC
CDR3 protein: CASSETAAGSVKETQYF

J gene: TRBJ1-1
V gene: TRBV2
D gene: .
clone size: few
CDR3 length: 14
CDR3 DNA: TGTGCCAGCAGTGAGCAACAATTGAACACTGAAGCTTTCTTT
CDR3 protein: CASSEQQLNTEAFF

J gene: TRBJ2-1
V gene: TRBV10-1
D gene: .
clone size: .
CDR3 length: 15
CDR3 DNA: TGCGCCAGCAGTGAGGCTTCTACCGGGGGCAATGAGCAGTTCTTC
CDR3 protein: CASSEASTGGNEQFF

J gene: TRBJ2-1
V gene: TRBV7-8
D gene: .
clone size: .
CDR3 length: 15
CDR3 DNA: TGTGCCAGCACCCGAGGGGGGAGCTCCTACAATGAGCAGTTCTTC
CDR3 protein: CASTRGGSSYNEQFF

J gene: TRBJ2-1
V gene: TRBV20-1
D gene: TRBD2
clone size: few
CDR3 length: 15
CDR3 DNA: TGCAGTGCGACCCGACTAGCGGGGGTGGGGGATGAGCAGTTCTTC
CDR3 protein: CSATRLAGVGDEQFF

J gene: TRBJ1-2
V gene: TRBV18
D gene: .
clone size: .
CDR3 length: 13
CDR3 DNA: TGTGCCAGCTCACCATTGGAGGTGCCTGGCTACACCTTC
CDR3 protein: CASSPLEVPGYTF

J gene: TRBJ1-6
V gene: TRBV12-3/TRBV12-4
D gene: TRBD1
clone size: .
CDR3 length: 15
CDR3 DNA: TGTGCCAGCAGCCTACAGGGGGCAAGTAATTCACCCCTCCACTTT
CDR3 protein: CASSLQGASNSPLHF

J gene: TRBJ2-1
V gene: TRBV7-8
D gene: TRBD2
clone size: .
CDR3 length: 17
CDR3 DNA: TGTGCCAGCAGCTTAGCGTTAGCGGGAGGGCTGGTATATGAGCAGTTCTTC
CDR3 protein: CASSLALAGGLVYEQFF

J gene: TRBJ2-7
V gene: TRBV12-3/TRBV12-4
D gene: TRBD2
clone size: few
CDR3 length: 17
CDR3 DNA: TGTGCCAGCAGTTTAATCCCGACTAGCGGTAGCTCCTACGAGCAGTACTTC
CDR3 protein: CASSLIPTSGSSYEQYF

J gene: TRBJ2-5
V gene: TRBV2
D gene: TRBD2
clone size: once
CDR3 length: 18
CDR3 DNA: TGTGCCAGCAGTCGCCTTGGGACTAGCGGGGGCCGGCAGGAGACCCAGTACTTC
CDR3 protein: CASSRLGTSGGRQETQYF

J gene: TRBJ1-2
V gene: TRBV7-2
D gene: .
clone size: few
CDR3 length: 15
CDR3 DNA: TGTGCCAGCAGCCCACGGGGGGACGGGTACTATGGCTACACCTTC
CDR3 protein: CASSPRGDGYYGYTF

J gene: TRBJ2-1
V gene: TRBV6-5
D gene: TRBD2
clone size: .
CDR3 length: 16
CDR3 DNA: TGTGCCAGCAGTTACGGTAGCGGGAGAGTCTACAATGAGCAGTTCTTC
CDR3 protein: CASSYGSGRVYNEQFF

J gene: TRBJ1-5
V gene: TRBV18
D gene: TRBD1
clone size: many
CDR3 length: 16
CDR3 DNA: TGTGCCAGCTCCCGAGGGACAGGGAATAGCAATCAGCCCCAGCATTTT
CDR3 protein: CASSRGTGNSNQPQHF

J gene: TRBJ1-4
V gene: TRBV5-5
D gene: .
clone size: .
CDR3 length: 16
CDR3 DNA: TGTGCCAGCAGCGCGGACCGGTCCCTTCTGGGCGAAAAACTGTTTTTT
CDR3 protein: CASSADRSLLGEKLFF

J gene: TRBJ1-1
V gene: TRBV28
D gene: TRBD1
clone size: few
CDR3 length: 15
CDR3 DNA: TGTGCCAGCAGTTTCCCGGGACAGGGACACACTGAAGCTTTCTTT
CDR3 protein: CASSFPGQGHTEAFF

J gene: TRBJ2-1
V gene: TRBV10-3
D gene: .
clone size: few
CDR3 length: 13
CDR3 DNA: TGTGCCATCAGTGAAAGCGGTTACAATGAGCAGTTCTTC
CDR3 protein: CAISESGYNEQFF

J gene: TRBJ2-5
V gene: TRBV10-3
D gene: TRBD2
clone size: many
CDR3 length: 15
CDR3 DNA: TGTGCCATCTCTATCGGTAGCGGGGCTCAAGAGACCCAGTACTTC
CDR3 protein: CAISIGSGAQETQYF

J gene: TRBJ2-3
V gene: TRBV5-1
D gene: TRBD1
clone size: .
CDR3 length: 14
CDR3 DNA: TGCGCCAGCAGCATCCGGACAGGGGGAGATACGCAGTATTTT
CDR3 protein: CASSIRTGGDTQYF

J gene: TRBJ2-3
V gene: TRBV12-3/TRBV12-4
D gene: .
clone size: few
CDR3 length: 13
CDR3 DNA: TGTGCCAGCAGCACTGGGACATACGGTACGCAGTATTTT
CDR3 protein: CASSTGTYGTQYF

J gene: TRBJ2-1
V gene: TRBV20-1
D gene: .
clone size: few
CDR3 length: 14
CDR3 DNA: TGCAGTGCTTTCGTTGGGGGGGCCGGGGGTGAGCAGTTCTTC
CDR3 protein: CSAFVGGAGGEQFF

J gene: TRBJ2-7
V gene: TRBV6-1
D gene: .
clone size: .
CDR3 length: 14
CDR3 DNA: TGTGCCAGCGGCTGGTTGGTAGGAAACTACGAGCAGTACTTC
CDR3 protein: CASGWLVGNYEQYF

J gene: TRBJ2-1
V gene: TRBV6-2/TRBV6-3
D gene: TRBD2
clone size: .
CDR3 length: 18
CDR3 DNA: TGTGCCAGCAGTTACACGTTGGGACTAGCGGTTTTCAACAATGAGCAGTTCTTC
CDR3 protein: CASSYTLGLAVFNNEQFF

J gene: TRBJ1-6
V gene: TRBV6-5
D gene: .
clone size: few
CDR3 length: 12
CDR3 DNA: TGTGCCAGCAGAGAATATAATTCACCCCTCCACTTT
CDR3 protein: CASREYNSPLHF

J gene: TRBJ2-7
V gene: TRBV7-2
D gene: .
clone size: .
CDR3 length: 13
CDR3 DNA: TGTGCCAGCAGTCATACAGAGGCCTACGAGCAGTACTTC
CDR3 protein: CASSHTEAYEQYF

J gene: TRBJ1-2
V gene: TRBV19
D gene: TRBD1
clone size: .
CDR3 length: 15
CDR3 DNA: TGTGCCAGTAGTAGGGTCACAGGGGGTGTCTATGGCTACACCTTC
CDR3 protein: CASSRVTGGVYGYTF

J gene: TRBJ2-1
V gene: TRBV20-1
D gene: TRBD2
clone size: few
CDR3 length: 16
CDR3 DNA: TGCAGTGCCCCCCCTCAAGATAGCGGGAATGGAAATGAGCAGTTCTTC
CDR3 protein: CSAPPQDSGNGNEQFF

J gene: TRBJ2-1
V gene: TRBV3-1
D gene: TRBD2
clone size: few
CDR3 length: 17
CDR3 DNA: TGTGCCAGCAGCGATATATTCAAGCGGGGGGGAGACAATGAGCAGTTCTTC
CDR3 protein: CASSDIFKRGGDNEQFF

J gene: TRBJ1-2
V gene: TRBV2
D gene: .
clone size: few
CDR3 length: 14
CDR3 DNA: TGTGCCAGCAGTGGACAGGCTACTAACTATGGCTACACCTTC
CDR3 protein: CASSGQATNYGYTF